The following is a T cell receptor (beta chain) sequence with its context. Its antigen is still unknown. The data belong to a study of T-cell memory formation after mild COVID-19. Study details: The two donors had largely donor-specific TCR clusters. Findings of the study overall: Clones contracting day 15 to 85 were balanced CD4/CD8; later expanders leaned CD4+. CD4+ contracting clones were mainly CM and EM; CD8+ ones, EMRA.

Constant-segment primers were used for 5'RACE, and the resulting TCR alpha and TCR beta cDNA libraries carried sample barcodes and UMIs. TCRdb reanalysed the 5' RACE reads using MiXCR and keeps one entry per CDR3 protein. Of 250,000 to 350,000 distinct CDR3 sequences in the sample, 15% to 20% are singletons; the top ten hold around 20%. The sequenced material came from PBMCs or a T cell subset sorted from them (not recorded which). This TCR was recovered from a young man who had mild COVID-19 (a few samples of this study predate the infection). Cell type and time point are not known.

This CDR3 reads CASSLAGSSYEQYF. In DNA form, the CDR3 reads TGCGCCAGCAGCTTGGCAGGGAGCTCCTACGAGCAGTACTTC. The chain uses TRBV5-1 and TRBJ2-7, with D perhaps being TRBD1 or TRBD2 (5 bases each). The CDR3 covers 14 residues. V lost 0 bases and J 0 bases, leaving 7 bases between the germline ends. The germline V gene encodes CDR1 SGHRS and CDR2 YFSETQ.